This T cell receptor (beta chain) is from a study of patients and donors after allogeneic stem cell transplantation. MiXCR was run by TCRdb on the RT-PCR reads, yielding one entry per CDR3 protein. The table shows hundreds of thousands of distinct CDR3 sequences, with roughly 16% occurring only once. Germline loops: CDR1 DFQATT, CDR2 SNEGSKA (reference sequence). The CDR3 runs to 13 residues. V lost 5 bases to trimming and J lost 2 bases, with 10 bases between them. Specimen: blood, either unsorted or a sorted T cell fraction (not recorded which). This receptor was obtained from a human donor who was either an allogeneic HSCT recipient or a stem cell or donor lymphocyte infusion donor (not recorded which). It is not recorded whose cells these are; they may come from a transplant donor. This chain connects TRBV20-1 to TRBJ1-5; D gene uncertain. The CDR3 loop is CSAVSGGNQPQHF. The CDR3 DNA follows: TGCAGTGCTGTCTCAGGAGGCAATCAGCCCCAGCATTTT.